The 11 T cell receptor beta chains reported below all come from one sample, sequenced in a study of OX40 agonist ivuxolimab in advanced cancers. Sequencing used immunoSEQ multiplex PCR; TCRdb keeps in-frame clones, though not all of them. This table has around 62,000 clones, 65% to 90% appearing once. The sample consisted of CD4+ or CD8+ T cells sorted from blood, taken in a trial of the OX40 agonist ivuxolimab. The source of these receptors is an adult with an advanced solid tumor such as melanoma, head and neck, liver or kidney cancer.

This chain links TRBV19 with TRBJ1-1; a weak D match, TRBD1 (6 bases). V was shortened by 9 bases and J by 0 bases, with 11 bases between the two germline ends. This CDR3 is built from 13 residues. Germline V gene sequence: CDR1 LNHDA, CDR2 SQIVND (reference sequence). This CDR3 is CASQTGMNTEAFF. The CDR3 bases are TGTGCCAGCCAGACAGGAATGAACACTGAAGCTTTCTTT.

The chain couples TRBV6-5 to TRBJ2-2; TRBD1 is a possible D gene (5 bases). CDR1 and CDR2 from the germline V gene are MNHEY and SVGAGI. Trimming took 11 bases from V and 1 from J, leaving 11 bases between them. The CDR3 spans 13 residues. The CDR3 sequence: CAVLGENTGELFF. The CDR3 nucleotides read TGTGCCGTATTAGGGGAGAACACCGGGGAGCTGTTTTTT.

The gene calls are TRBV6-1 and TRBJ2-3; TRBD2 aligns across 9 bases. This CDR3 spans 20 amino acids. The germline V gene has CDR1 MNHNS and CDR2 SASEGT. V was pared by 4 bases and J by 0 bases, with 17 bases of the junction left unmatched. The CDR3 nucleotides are TGTGCCAGCAGTGGGACTAGGCGGGGGGGCCTTTCACCTAGCACAGATACGCAGTATTTT. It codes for CASSGTRRGGLSPSTDTQYF.

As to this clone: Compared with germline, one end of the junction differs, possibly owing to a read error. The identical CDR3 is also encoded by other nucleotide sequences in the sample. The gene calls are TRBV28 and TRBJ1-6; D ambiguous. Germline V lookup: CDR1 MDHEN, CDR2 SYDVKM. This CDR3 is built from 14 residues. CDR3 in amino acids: CASRPPTVGSPLHF. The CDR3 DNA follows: TGTGCTAGCAGGCCCCCAACCGTGGGTTCACCCCTCCACTTT.

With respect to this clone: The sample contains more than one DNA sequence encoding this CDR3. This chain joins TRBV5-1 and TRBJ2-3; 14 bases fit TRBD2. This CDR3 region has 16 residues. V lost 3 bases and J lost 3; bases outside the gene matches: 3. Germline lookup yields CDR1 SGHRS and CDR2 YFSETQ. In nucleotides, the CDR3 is TGCGCCAGCAGCTCGCGGACTAGCGGGGGGACAGATACGCAGTATTTT. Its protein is CASSSRTSGGTDTQYF. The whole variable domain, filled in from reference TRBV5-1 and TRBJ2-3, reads KAGVTQTPRYLIKTRGQQVTLSCSPISGHRSVSWYQQTPGQGLQFLFEYFSETQRNKGNFPGRFSGRQFSNSRSEMNVSTLELGDSALYLCASSSRTSGGTDTQYFGPGTRLTVL.

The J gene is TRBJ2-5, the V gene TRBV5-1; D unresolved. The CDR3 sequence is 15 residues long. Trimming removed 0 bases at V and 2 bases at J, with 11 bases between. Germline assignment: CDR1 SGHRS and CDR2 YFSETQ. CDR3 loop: CASSLVGESQETQYF. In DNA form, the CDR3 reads TGCGCCAGCAGCTTGGTTGGGGAATCTCAAGAGACCCAGTACTTC.

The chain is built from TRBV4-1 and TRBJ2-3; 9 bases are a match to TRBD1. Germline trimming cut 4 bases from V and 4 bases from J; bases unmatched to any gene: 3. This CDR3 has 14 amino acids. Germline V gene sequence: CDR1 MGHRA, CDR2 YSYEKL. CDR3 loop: CASSPGTGSDTQYF. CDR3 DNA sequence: TGCGCCAGCAGCCCAGGGACAGGGTCAGATACGCAGTATTTT.

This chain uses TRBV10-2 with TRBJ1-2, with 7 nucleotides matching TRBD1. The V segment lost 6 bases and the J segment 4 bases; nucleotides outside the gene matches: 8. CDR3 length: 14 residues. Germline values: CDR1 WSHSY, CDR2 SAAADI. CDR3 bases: TGCGCCAGCAGAACACCGGGACAGTTCTATGGCTACACCTTC. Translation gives CASRTPGQFYGYTF.

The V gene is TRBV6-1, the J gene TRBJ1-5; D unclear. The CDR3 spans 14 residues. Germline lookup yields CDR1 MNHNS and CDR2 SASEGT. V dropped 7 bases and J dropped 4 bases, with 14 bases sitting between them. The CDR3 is CASTAAWRNQPQHF. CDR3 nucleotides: TGTGCCAGCACAGCAGCTTGGAGGAATCAGCCCCAGCATTTT.

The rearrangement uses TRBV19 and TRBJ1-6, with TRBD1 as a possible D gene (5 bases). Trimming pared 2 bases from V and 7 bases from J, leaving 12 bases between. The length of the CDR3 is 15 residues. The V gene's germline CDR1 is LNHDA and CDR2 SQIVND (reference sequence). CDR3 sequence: CASSIKGLANSPLHF. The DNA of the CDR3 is TGTGCCAGTAGTATAAAGGGGCTCGCAAATTCACCCCTCCACTTT.

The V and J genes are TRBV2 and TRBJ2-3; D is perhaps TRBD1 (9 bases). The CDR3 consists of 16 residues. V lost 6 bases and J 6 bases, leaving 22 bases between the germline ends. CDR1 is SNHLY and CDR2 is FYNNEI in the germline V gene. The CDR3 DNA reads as TGTGCCAGCAGGCCCCGTACAGGGGGCGGGAGGGATACGCAGTATTTT. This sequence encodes CASRPRTGGGRDTQYF.